What follows describes a single T cell receptor beta chain. TCRdb keeps only in-frame clones here, not all; method: immunoSEQ multiplex PCR. The table includes some 2,100,000 clones, about 94% detected once. CDR1 and CDR2 (germline): SGHTA, FQGNSA. The CDR3 spans 17 residues. V was cut by 1 base and J by 0 bases, with 14 bases left in between. These data come from a study of shared clonotypes between healthy human individuals. Sequencing was performed on naive CD4+ T cells sorted from blood. Subset given: CD45RA+ positively selected. V usage is TRBV7-2 and J usage is TRBJ2-3; D is uncertain. This TCR was sampled from a man younger than 35 in good health. DNA of the CDR3: TGTGCCAGCAGCTTAGTACGAGCTCCGGCTAGCACAGATACGCAGTATTTT. Translation gives CASSLVRAPASTDTQYF.